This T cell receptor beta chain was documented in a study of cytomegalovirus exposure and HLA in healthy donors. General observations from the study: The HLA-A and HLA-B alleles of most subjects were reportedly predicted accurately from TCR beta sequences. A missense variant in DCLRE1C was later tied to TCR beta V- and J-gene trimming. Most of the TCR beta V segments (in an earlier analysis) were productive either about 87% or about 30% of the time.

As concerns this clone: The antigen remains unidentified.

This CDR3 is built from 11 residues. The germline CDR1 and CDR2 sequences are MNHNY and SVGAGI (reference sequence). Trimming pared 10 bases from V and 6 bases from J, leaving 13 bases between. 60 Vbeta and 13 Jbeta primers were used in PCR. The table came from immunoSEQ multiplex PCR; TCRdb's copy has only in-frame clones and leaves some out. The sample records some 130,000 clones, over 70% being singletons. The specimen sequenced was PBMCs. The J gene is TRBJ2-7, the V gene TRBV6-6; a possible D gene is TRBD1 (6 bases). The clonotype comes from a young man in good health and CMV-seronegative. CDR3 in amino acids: CATKGVGEQYF. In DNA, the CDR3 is TGTGCCACCAAGGGGGTGGGCGAGCAGTACTTC.